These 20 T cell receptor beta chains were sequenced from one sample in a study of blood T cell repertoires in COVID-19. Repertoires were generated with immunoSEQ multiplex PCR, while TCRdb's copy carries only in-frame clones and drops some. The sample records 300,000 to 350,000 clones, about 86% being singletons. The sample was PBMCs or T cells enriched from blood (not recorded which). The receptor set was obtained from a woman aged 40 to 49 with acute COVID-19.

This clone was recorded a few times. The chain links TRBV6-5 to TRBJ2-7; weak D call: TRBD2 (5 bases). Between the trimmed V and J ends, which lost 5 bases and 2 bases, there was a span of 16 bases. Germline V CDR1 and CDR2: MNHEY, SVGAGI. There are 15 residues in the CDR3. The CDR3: CASSIAARGAYEQYF. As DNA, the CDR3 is TGTGCCAGCAGTATTGCAGCCCGGGGAGCCTACGAGCAGTACTTC.

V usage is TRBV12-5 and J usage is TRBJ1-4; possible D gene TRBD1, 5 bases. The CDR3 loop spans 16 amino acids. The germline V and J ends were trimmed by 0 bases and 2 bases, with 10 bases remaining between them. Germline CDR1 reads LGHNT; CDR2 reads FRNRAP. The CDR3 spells CASGLVRGVTNEKLFF. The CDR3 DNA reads TGTGCTAGTGGTTTGGTACGGGGGGTGACTAATGAAAAACTGTTTTTT.

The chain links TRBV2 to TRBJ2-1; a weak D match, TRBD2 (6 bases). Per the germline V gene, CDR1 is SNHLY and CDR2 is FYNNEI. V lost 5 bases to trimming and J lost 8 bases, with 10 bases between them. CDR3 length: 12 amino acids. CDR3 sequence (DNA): TGTGCCAGCAGTACGGAGGGCCATGAGCAGTTCTTC. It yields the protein CASSTEGHEQFF.

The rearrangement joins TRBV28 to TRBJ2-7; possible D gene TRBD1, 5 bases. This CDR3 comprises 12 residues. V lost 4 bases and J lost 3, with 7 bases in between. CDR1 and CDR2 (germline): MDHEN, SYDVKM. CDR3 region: CASSSDSYEQYF. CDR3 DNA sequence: TGTGCCAGCAGTTCTGACAGCTACGAGCAGTACTTC.

Written as DNA, the CDR3 is TGTGCCAGCAGCCGCGGTGGACAGGGCTCCTACGAGCAGTACTTC. Translating gives CASSRGGQGSYEQYF. This chain links TRBV27 with TRBJ2-7; TRBD1 matches 8 bases. There are 15 residues in the CDR3. The germline CDR1 and CDR2 sequences are MNHEY and SMNVEV (reference sequence). J gave up 0 bases and V 6 bases, and 7 bases lay outside the gene matches.

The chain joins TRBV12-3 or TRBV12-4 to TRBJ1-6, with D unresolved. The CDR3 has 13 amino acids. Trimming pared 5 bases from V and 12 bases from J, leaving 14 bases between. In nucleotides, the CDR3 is TGTGCCAGCAGTCCCAACACACACGAACCCCTCCACTTT. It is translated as CASSPNTHEPLHF.

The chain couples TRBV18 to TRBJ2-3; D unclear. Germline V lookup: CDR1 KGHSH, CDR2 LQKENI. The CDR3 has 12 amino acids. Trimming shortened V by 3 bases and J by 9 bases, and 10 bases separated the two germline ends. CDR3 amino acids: CASSPDSETQYF. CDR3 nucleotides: TGTGCCAGCTCACCTGACTCGGAAACGCAGTATTTT. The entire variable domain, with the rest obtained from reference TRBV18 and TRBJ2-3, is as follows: NAGVMQNPRHLVRRRGQEARLRCSPMKGHSHVYWYRQLPEEGLKFMVYLQKENIIDESGMPKERFSAEFPKEGPSILRIQQVVRGDSAAYFCASSPDSETQYFGPGTRLTVL.

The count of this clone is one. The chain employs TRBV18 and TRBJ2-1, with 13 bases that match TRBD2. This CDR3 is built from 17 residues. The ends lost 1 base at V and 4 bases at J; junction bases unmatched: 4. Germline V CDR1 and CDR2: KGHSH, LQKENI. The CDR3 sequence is CASSPRTSGRRYNEQFF. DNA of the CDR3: TGTGCCAGCTCACCACGGACTAGCGGGAGACGATACAATGAGCAGTTCTTC. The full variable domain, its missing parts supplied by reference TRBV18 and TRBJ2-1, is NAGVMQNPRHLVRRRGQEARLRCSPMKGHSHVYWYRQLPEEGLKFMVYLQKENIIDESGMPKERFSAEFPKEGPSILRIQQVVRGDSAAYFCASSPRTSGRRYNEQFFGPGTRLTVL.

For the CDR3, the DNA is TGTGCCAGCAACAGCGGGGGGACTGGGGCCAACGTCCTGACTTTC. As protein: CASNSGGTGANVLTF. The V and J genes are TRBV6-5 and TRBJ2-6; 9 positions match TRBD2. Germline V CDR1 and CDR2: MNHEY, SVGAGI. V was clipped by 7 bases and J by 2 bases; unmatched bases: 3. The CDR3 is 15 residues long.

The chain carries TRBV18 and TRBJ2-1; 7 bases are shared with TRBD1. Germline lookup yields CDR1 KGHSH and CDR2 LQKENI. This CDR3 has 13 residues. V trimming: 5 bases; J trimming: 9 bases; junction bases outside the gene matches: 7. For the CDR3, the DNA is TGTGCCAGCTCATCGACAGGGTGGAGTGAGCAGTTCTTC. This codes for CASSSTGWSEQFF.

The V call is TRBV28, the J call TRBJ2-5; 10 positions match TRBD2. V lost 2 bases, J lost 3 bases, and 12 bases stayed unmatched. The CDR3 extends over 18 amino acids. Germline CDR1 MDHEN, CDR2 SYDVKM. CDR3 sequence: CASSLGISGGPSKETQYF. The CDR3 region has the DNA TGTGCCAGCAGTTTAGGTATTAGCGGGGGGCCCTCCAAAGAGACCCAGTACTTC.

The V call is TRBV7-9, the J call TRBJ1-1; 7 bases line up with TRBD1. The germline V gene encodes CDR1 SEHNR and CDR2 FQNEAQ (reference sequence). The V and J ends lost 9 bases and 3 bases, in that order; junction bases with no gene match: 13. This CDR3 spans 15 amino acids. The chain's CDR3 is CASVRDSGGYTEAFF. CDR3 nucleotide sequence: TGTGCCAGTGTTCGGGACAGCGGGGGATACACTGAAGCTTTCTTT.

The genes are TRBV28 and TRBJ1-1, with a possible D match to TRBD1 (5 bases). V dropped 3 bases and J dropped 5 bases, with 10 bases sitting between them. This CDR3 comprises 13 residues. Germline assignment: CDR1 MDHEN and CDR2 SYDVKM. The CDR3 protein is CASSFPGGTEAFF. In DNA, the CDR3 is TGTGCCAGCAGTTTCCCGGGGGGGACTGAAGCTTTCTTT. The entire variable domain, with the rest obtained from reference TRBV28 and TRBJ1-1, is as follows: DVKVTQSSRYLVKRTGEKVFLECVQDMDHENMFWYRQDPGLGLRLIYFSYDVKMKEKGDIPEGYSVSREKKERFSLILESASTNQTSMYLCASSFPGGTEAFFGQGTRLTVV.

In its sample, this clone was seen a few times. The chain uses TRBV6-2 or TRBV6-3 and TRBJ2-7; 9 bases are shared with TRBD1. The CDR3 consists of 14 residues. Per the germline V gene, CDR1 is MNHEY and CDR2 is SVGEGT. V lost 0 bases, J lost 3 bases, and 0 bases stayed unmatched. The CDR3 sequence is CASSYSTGGYEQYF. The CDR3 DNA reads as TGTGCCAGCAGTTACTCGACAGGGGGCTACGAGCAGTACTTC.

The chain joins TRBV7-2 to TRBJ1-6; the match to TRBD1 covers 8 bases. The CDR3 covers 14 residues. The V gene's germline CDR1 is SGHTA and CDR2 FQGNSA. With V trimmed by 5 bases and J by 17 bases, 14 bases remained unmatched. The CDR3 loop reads CASSVSGTGLHFHF. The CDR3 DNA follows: TGTGCCAGCAGCGTCTCCGGGACAGGCCTCCATTTCCACTTT.

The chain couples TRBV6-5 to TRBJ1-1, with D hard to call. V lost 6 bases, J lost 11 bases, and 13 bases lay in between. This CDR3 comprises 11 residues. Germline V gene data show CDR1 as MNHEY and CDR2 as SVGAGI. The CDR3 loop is CASRREVDAFF. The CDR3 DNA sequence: TGTGCCAGCAGGAGGGAGGTGGATGCTTTCTTT.

The CDR3 DNA sequence: TGTGCCACCATCTATTCCCCCGGACAGGGTCGGGACGAGCAGTACTTC. Translating it yields CATIYSPGQGRDEQYF. J is TRBJ2-7 and V is TRBV24-1, with 8 bases that match TRBD1. J gave up 5 bases and V 8 bases, and 16 bases lay outside the gene matches. The CDR3 has 16 amino acids. Germline CDR1 and CDR2: KGHDR and SFDVKD.

CDR3 sequence: CASSRSAAGKAKNIQYF. The CDR3 DNA is TGTGCCAGCAGTCGATCAGCCGCCGGGAAAGCCAAAAACATTCAGTACTTC. The genes are TRBV28 and TRBJ2-4, with D perhaps matching TRBD2 (5 bases). The germline gives CDR1 MDHEN, CDR2 SYDVKM. Trimming cost V 5 bases and J 0 bases, with 17 bases left between them. The CDR3 consists of 17 residues.

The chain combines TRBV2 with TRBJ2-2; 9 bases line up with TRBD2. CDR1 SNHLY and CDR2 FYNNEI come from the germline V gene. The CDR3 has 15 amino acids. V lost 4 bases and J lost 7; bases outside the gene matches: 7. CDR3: CASSGGRALSGELFF. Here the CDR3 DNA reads TGTGCCAGCAGTGGCGGGAGGGCCCTGAGCGGGGAGCTGTTTTTT.

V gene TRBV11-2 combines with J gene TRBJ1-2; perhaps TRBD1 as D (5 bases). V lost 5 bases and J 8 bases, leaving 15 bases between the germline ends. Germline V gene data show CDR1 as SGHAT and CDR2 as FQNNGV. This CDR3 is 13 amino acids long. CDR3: CASSPGLAEGYTF. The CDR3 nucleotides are TGTGCCAGCAGCCCGGGACTGGCGGAGGGCTACACCTTC.